The present T cell receptor beta chain was sequenced within a study of T cells after yellow fever vaccination. Study-level background: SMART-Seq v4 Ultra Low Input prepared libraries from low-cell fractions.

TCRdb reprocessed the 5' RACE reads via MiXCR and lists one record per CDR3 protein. The sample lists some 390,000 distinct CDR3 sequences, about 17% seen once, with over 15% in the top ten. Study conclusions and caveats: Only a minor proportion of clonotypes was detected across both CD4 and CD8 compartments.

This clonotype has a handful of counts. Its specificity is not known. The germline gives CDR1 MNHEY, CDR2 SVGEGT. Trimming shortened V by 9 bases and J by 7 bases, and 16 bases separated the two germline ends. CDR3 length: 14 residues. The clonotype comes from a man in his late teens or twenties who received the YFV17D yellow fever vaccine. Sequenced here: PBMCs, sampled before the yellow fever booster vaccination. The chain uses TRBV6-2 or TRBV6-3 and TRBJ1-6, with D perhaps matching TRBD1 (6 bases). As DNA, the CDR3 is TGTGCCAGTCACGGGACACAAGCGAATTCACCCCTCCACTTT. Its translation is CASHGTQANSPLHF.